The clone carrying this TCR beta chain was seen more than once but under ten times. The antigen is undetermined. Trimming cost V 0 bases and J 6 bases, with 9 bases left between them. Germline CDR1 SGHRS, CDR2 YFSETQ. There are 13 residues in the CDR3. A patient was excluded if there was uncontrolled infection, other autoimmune disease, pregnancy or lactation. More than 9.5 ml fresh peripheral blood yielded the PBMCs. This sample was included in a study of T cells in Graves' hyperthyroidism and ophthalmopathy. Study results and caveats: Progression to ophthalmopathy was predicted a median of approximately seven months early. Most expanded thyroid clonotypes above 0.001 also appeared in blood.

Regions amplified from RNA transcripts were the TCR beta CDR3 regions. A first-round RT-PCR of the TCR CDR3 used the HTBI primer set. One entry per CDR3 protein results from TCRdb running MiXCR on the multiplex PCR reads. The table has hundreds of thousands of distinct CDR3 sequences, roughly 37% seen once. The rearrangement joins TRBV5-1 to TRBJ1-1; no definite D call. Sample: blood. The receptor comes from a man younger than 30 with Graves' hyperthyroidism. CDR3 DNA: TGCGCCAGCAGCTTGGGAGGGATACCTGAAGCTTTCTTT. Translated: CASSLGGIPEAFF.